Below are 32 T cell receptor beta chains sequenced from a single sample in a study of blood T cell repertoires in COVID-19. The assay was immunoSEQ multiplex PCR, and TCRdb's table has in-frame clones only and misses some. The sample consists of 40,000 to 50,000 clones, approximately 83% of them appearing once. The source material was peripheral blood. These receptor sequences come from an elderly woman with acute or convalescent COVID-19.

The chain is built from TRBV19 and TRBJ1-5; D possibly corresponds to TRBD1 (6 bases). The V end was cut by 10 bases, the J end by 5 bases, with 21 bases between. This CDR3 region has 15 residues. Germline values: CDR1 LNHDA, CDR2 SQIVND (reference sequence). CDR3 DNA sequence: TGTGCCACCGCCAGGGGTTCCGACGGGTATCAGCCCCAGCATTTT. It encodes CATARGSDGYQPQHF.

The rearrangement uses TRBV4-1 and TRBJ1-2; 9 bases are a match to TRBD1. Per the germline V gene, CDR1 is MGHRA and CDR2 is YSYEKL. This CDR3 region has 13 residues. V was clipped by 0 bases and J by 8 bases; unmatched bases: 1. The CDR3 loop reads CASSQETGGGYTF. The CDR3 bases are TGCGCCAGCAGCCAAGAGACAGGGGGAGGCTACACCTTC.

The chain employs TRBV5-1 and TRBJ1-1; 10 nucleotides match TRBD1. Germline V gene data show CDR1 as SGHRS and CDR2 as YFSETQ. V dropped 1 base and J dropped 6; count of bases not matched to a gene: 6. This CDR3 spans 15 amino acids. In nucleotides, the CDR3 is TGCGCCAGCAGCTTGCGGGGACAGGGGAAGCCTGAAGCTTTCTTT. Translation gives CASSLRGQGKPEAFF.

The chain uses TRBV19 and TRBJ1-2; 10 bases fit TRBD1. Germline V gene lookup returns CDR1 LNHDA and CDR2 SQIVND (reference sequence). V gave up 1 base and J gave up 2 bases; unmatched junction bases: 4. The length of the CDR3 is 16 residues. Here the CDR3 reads CASSIAPGQGNYGYTF. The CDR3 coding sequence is TGTGCCAGTAGTATAGCCCCGGGACAGGGGAACTATGGCTACACCTTC.

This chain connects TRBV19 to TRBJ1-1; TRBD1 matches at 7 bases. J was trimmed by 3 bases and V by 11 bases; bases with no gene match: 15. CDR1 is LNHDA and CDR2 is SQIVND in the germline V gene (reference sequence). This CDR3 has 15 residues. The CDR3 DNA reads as TGTGCCTCGCTTACAGGGGTGTCTAGTCACACTGAAGCTTTCTTT. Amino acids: CASLTGVSSHTEAFF.

In DNA form, the CDR3 reads TGTGCCAGCAGCCCGGGACTAGCGGGGGTAGATACGCAGTATTTT. It translates to CASSPGLAGVDTQYF. The rearrangement joins TRBV11-3 to TRBJ2-3; 14 nucleotides agree with TRBD2. With V trimmed by 5 bases and J by 5 bases, 3 bases remained unmatched. Germline V gives CDR1 SGHNT, CDR2 YENEEA. The CDR3 totals 15 residues.

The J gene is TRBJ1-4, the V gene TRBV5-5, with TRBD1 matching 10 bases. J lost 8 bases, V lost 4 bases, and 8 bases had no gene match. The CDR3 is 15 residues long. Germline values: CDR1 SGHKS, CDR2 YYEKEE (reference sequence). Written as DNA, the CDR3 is TGTGCCAGCAGCACCCGAGGGGACAGGGGAGAAAAACTGTTTTTT. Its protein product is CASSTRGDRGEKLFF.

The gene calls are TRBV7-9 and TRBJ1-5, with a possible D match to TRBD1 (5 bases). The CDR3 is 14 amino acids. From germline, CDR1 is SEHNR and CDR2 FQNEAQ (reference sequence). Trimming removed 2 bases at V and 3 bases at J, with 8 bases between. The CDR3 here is CASSLLGANQPQHF. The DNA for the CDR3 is TGTGCCAGCAGCTTACTAGGGGCCAATCAGCCCCAGCATTTT.

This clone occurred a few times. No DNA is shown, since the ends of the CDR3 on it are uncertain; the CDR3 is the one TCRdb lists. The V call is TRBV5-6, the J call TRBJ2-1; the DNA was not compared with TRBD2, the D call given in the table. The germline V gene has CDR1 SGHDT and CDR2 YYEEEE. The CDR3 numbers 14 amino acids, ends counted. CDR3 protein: CASSFGPGYNEQFF.

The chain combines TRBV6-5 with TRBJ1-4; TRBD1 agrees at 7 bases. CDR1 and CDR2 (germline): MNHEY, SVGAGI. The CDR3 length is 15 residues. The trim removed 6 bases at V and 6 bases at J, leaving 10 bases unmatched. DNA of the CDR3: TGTGCCAGCAGAACGGACGGCAGGGGGGATGAAAAACTGTTTTTT. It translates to CASRTDGRGDEKLFF.

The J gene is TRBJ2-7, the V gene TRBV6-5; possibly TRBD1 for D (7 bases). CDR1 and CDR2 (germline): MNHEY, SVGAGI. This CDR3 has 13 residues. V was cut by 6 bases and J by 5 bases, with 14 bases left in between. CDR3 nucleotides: TGTGCCAGCAGGCCGACAGGGAGGCACGAGCAGTACTTC. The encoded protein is CASRPTGRHEQYF.

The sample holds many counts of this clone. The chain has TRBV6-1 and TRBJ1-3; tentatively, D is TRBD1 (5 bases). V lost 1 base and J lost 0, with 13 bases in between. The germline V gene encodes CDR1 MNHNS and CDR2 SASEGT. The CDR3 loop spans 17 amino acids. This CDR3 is CASSEDPGRPSGNTIYF. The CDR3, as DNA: TGTGCCAGCAGTGAAGATCCAGGGCGCCCCTCTGGAAACACCATATATTTT.

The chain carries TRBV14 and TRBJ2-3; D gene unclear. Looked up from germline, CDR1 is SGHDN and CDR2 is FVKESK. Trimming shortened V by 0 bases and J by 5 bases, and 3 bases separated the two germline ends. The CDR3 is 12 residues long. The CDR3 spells CASSQERDTQYF. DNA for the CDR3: TGTGCCAGCAGCCAAGAGAGAGATACGCAGTATTTT. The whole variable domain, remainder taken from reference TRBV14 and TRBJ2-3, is EAGVTQFPSHSVIEKGQTVTLRCDPISGHDNLYWYRRVMGKEIKFLLHFVKESKQDESGMPNNRFLAERTGGTYSTLKVQPAELEDSGVYFCASSQERDTQYFGPGTRLTVL.

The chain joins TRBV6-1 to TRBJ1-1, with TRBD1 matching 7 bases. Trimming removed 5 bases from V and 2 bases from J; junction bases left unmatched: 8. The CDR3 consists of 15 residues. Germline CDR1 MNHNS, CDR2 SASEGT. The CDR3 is CASSSPGQKNTEAFF. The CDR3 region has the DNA TGTGCCAGCAGTTCCCCGGGACAGAAAAACACTGAAGCTTTCTTT.

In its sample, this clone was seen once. The CDR3 region is CASSRMDSYQPQHF. For the CDR3, the DNA is TGTGCCAGTAGTAGGATGGACAGTTATCAGCCCCAGCATTTT. The chain recombines TRBV19 with TRBJ1-5; D might be TRBD1 (6 bases). V lost 4 bases, J lost 5 bases, and 12 bases lay in between. This CDR3 contains 14 residues. Germline CDR1 reads LNHDA; CDR2 reads SQIVND (reference sequence). Filled out from reference TRBV19 and TRBJ1-5, the complete variable domain reads DGGITQSPKYLFRKEGQNVTLSCEQNLNHDAMYWYRQDPGQGLRLIYYSQIVNDFQKGDIAEGYSVSREKKESFPLTVTSAQKNPTAFYLCASSRMDSYQPQHFGDGTRLSIL.

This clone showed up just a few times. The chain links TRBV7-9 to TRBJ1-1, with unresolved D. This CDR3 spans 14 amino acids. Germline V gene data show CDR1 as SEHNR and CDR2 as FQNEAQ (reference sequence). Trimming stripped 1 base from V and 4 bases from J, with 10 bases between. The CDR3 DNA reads TGTGCCAGCAGCTTAGGTGGAGGGTTCACTGAAGCTTTCTTT. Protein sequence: CASSLGGGFTEAFF.

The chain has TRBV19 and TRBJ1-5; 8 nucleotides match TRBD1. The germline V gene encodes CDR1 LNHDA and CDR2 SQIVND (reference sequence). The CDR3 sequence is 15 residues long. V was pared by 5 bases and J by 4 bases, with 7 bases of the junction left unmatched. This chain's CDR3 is CASSFGTGQNQPQHF. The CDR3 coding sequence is TGTGCCAGTAGTTTTGGGACAGGACAAAATCAGCCCCAGCATTTT.

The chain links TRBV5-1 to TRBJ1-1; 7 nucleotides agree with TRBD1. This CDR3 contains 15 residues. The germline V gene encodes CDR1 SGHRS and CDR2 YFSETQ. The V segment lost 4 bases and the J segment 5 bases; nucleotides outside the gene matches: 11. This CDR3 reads CASSPQGVTGTEAFF. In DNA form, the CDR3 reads TGCGCCAGCAGCCCCCAGGGGGTGACCGGGACTGAAGCTTTCTTT.

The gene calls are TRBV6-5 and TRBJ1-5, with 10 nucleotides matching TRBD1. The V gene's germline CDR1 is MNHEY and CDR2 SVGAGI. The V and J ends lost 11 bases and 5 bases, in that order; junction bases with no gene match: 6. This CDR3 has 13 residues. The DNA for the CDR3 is TGTGCCGTATCAGGACAGGGGGATCAGCCCCAGCATTTT. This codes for CAVSGQGDQPQHF.

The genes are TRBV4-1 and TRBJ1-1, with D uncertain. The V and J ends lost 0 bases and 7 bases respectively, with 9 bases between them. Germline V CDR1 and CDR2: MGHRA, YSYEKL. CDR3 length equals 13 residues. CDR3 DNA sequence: TGCGCCAGCAGCCAAGACGGGGTTGGTGAAGCTTTCTTT. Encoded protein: CASSQDGVGEAFF.

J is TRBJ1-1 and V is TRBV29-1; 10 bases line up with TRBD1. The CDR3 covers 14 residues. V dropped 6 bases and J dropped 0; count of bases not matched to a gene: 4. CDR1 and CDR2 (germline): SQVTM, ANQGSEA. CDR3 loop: CSVRQGAMNTEAFF. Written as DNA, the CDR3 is TGCAGCGTCCGACAGGGGGCCATGAACACTGAAGCTTTCTTT.

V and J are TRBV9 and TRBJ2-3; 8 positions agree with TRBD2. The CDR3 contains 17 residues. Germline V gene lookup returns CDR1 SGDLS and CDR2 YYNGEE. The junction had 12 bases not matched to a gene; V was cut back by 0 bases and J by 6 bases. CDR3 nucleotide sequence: TGTGCCAGCAGCGTAGTTCCGACTAGCGTAATACCGGATACGCAGTATTTT. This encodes CASSVVPTSVIPDTQYF.

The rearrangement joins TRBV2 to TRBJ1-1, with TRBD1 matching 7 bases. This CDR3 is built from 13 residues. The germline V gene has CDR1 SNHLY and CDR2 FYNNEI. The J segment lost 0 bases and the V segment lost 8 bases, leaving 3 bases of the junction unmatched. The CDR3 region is CASRGQMNTEAFF. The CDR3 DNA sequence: TGTGCCAGCCGGGGACAGATGAACACTGAAGCTTTCTTT.

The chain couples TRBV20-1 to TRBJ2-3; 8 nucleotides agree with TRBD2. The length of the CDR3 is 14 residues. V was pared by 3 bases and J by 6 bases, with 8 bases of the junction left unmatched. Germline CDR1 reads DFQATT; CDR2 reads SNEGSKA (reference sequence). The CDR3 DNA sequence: TGCAGTGCTAGTAAAGCGGGAGAGGGCGATACGCAGTATTTT. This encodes CSASKAGEGDTQYF.

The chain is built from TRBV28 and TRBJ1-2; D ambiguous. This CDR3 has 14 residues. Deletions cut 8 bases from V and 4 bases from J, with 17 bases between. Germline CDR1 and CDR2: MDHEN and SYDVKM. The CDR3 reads CASLPPGESYGYTF. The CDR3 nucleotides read TGTGCCAGCCTCCCACCGGGAGAGAGCTATGGCTACACCTTC.

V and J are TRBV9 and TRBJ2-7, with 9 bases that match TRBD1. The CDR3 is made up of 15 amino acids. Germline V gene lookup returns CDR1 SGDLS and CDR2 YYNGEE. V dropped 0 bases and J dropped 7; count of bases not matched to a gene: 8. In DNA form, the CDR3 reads TGTGCCAGCAGCGTAGGCGGGACAGGGACAAGGGAGCAGTACTTC. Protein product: CASSVGGTGTREQYF.

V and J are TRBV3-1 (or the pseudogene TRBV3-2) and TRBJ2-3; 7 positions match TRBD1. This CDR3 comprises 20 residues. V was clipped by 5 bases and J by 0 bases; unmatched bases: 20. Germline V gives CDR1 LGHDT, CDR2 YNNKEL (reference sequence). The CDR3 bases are TGTGCCAGCAGCTCCTTGGAGGACAGGTCCAGGTATCGGAGCACAGATACGCAGTATTTT. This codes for CASSSLEDRSRYRSTDTQYF.

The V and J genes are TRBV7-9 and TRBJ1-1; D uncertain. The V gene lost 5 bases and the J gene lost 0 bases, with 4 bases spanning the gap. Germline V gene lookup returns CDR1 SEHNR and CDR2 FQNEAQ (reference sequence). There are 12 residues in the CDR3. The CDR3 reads CASSPMNTEAFF. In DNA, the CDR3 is TGTGCCAGCAGCCCCATGAACACTGAAGCTTTCTTT. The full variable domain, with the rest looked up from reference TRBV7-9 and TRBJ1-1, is DTGVSQNPRHKITKRGQNVTFRCDPISEHNRLYWYRQTLGQGPEFLTYFQNEAQLEKSRLLSDRFSAERPKGSFSTLEIQRTEQGDSAMYLCASSPMNTEAFFGQGTRLTVV.

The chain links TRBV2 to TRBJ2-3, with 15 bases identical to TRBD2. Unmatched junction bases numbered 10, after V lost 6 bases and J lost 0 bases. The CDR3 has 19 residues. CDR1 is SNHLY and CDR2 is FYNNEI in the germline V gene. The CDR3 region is CASSFSGTSGGSSTDTQYF. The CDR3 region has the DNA TGTGCCAGCAGCTTCTCCGGGACTAGCGGGGGGAGTAGCACAGATACGCAGTATTTT.

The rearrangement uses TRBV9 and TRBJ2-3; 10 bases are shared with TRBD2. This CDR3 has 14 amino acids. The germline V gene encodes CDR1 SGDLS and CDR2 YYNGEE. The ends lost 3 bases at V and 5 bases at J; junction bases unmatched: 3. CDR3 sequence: CASSALAGKDTQYF. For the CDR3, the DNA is TGTGCCAGCAGCGCACTAGCGGGGAAAGATACGCAGTATTTT.

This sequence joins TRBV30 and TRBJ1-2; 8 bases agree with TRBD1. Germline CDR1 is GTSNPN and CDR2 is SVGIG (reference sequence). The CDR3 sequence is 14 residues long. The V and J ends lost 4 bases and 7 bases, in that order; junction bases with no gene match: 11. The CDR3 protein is CAWTLTGEIGGYTF. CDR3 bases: TGTGCCTGGACCCTGACAGGGGAAATTGGTGGCTACACCTTC.

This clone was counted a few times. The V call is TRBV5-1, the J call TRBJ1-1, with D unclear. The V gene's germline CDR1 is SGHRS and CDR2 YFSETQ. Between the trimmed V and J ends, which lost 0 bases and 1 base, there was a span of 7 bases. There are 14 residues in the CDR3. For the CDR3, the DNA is TGCGCCAGCAGCTTGGGGCCTCAGAACACTGAAGCTTTCTTT. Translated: CASSLGPQNTEAFF.